The source of this TCR beta chain is a study of neurological immune-mediated disorders. Study-level information: Of about 35 multiple sclerosis patients, some 30 were relapsing-remitting and 3 secondary progressive. Whole-study results and caveats: CDR3 amino acid sequences found in expanded clones were never shared across subjects, suggesting private repertoires in all groups.

V lost 4 bases to trimming and J lost 1 base, with 16 bases between them. Germline CDR1 reads KGHSH; CDR2 reads LQKENI. This CDR3 comprises 16 residues. TCRdb redid the calling of the 5' RACE reads with MiXCR, one entry per CDR3 protein. Of 20,000 or so distinct CDR3 sequences listed, more than 2% were seen once; the top ten hold 5% to 6%. This clonotype was counted many times. Antigen unknown. Sequenced sample: PBMCs. This receptor was taken from a woman aged 18-35 years with multiple sclerosis. The chain recombines TRBV18 with TRBJ1-1, with no clear D. The CDR3 bases are TGTGCCAGCTCACGGGTCGAGTGGCGACAGAACACTGAAGCTTTCTTT. It translates to CASSRVEWRQNTEAFF.